What follows is one TCR beta chain and its context. Its antigen remains unknown. The sample belongs to a study of molecular identifiers for immune sequencing clone quantification. In germline, CDR1 is SGHDN, CDR2 FVKESK. Unmatched junction bases numbered 6, after V lost 4 bases and J lost 6 bases. There are 15 residues in the CDR3. TCRdb reanalysed the PCR reads using MiXCR and keeps one entry per CDR3 protein. The table lists about 320,000 distinct CDR3 sequences, roughly 24% of them singletons. Study conclusions and caveats: The share of molecules held by clones above 20 RNA copies was over 97% in effector cells and under 1% in naive cells.

The receptor comes from a human donor in good health. Some libraries in this study had Jurkat cell RNA spiked in. Sequenced input: naive CD8+ T cells from blood, with Jurkat cell RNA spiked in. Subset described: FACS-sorted CD8+CD4-CCR7+CD45RA+ naive T cells. This sequence joins TRBV14 and TRBJ2-2, with TRBD2 matching 9 bases. The CDR3 spells CASSLPGTSSGELFF. In nucleotides, the CDR3 is TGTGCCAGCAGCCTACCCGGGACTAGCTCCGGGGAGCTGTTTTTT.